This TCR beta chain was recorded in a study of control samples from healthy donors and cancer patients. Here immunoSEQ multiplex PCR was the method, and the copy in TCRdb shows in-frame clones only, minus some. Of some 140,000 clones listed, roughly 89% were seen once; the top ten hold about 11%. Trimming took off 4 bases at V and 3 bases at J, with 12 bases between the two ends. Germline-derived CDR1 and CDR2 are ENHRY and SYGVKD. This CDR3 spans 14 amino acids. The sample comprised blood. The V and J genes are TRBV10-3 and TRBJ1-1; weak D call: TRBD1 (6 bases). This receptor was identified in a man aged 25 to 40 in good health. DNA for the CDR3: TGTGCCATCAGTGCCAGGGGTAGGGACACTGAAGCTTTCTTT. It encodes CAISARGRDTEAFF.